What follows are 22 T cell receptor beta chains derived from one specimen sequenced in a study of cytomegalovirus exposure and HLA in healthy donors. PCR employed 60 Vbeta and 13 Jbeta primers. TCRdb keeps only in-frame clones here, not all; method: immunoSEQ multiplex PCR. Altogether around 110,000 clones are present, roughly four fifths being singletons, with the ten largest covering less than 2%. Material: PBMCs. These receptors were taken from a man aged 50-60 years in good health and CMV-seronegative.

The chain employs TRBV12-5 and TRBJ1-2, with TRBD1 matching over 8 bases. The V and J ends lost 0 bases and 0 bases, in that order; junction bases with no gene match: 3. The germline V gene encodes CDR1 LGHNT and CDR2 FRNRAP. The CDR3 has 16 residues. CDR3 DNA: TGTGCTAGTGGTTTGGTCGGGACAGGCCCTAACTATGGCTACACCTTC. Amino acid sequence: CASGLVGTGPNYGYTF.

J is TRBJ2-3 and V is TRBV29-1; 7 nucleotides align to TRBD1. V lost 0 bases and J lost 8; bases outside the gene matches: 2. Germline lookup yields CDR1 SQVTM and CDR2 ANQGSEA. The CDR3 consists of 12 residues. The CDR3 here is CSVEETGVTQYF. The CDR3 nucleotides are TGCAGCGTTGAAGAAACAGGGGTTACGCAGTATTTT.

The V and J genes are TRBV15 and TRBJ2-5; D gene uncertain. The CDR3 sequence is 14 residues long. Trimming left V 1 base short and J 1 base short, with 7 bases between. Germline values: CDR1 LNHNV, CDR2 YYDKDF (reference sequence). The DNA of the CDR3 is TGTGCCACCAGCAGAGTGGCTAGCCAAGAGACCCAGTACTTC. This gives the protein CATSRVASQETQYF.

The genes are TRBV7-9 and TRBJ2-7; no reliable D call. Germline assignment: CDR1 SEHNR and CDR2 FQNEAQ (reference sequence). This CDR3 has 10 amino acids. The ends were cut back, 8 bases at V and 3 bases at J, with 5 bases in the middle. CDR3 amino acids: CASSNYEQYF. CDR3 DNA sequence: TGTGCCAGCTCAAACTACGAGCAGTACTTC.

A few counts support this clone. The chain joins TRBV6-1 to TRBJ2-2; 8 bases fit TRBD1. CDR1 and CDR2 (germline): MNHNS, SASEGT. The CDR3 covers 15 residues. V lost 6 bases, J lost 6 bases, and 9 bases stayed unmatched. The CDR3 region is CASSHAGGAAGELFF. CDR3 DNA sequence: TGTGCCAGCAGCCATGCAGGGGGCGCCGCCGGGGAGCTGTTTTTT.

This chain joins TRBV2 and TRBJ2-2, with TRBD1 identical over 9 bases. Trimming took 10 bases from V and 1 from J; bases not matched to a gene: 7. In germline, CDR1 is SNHLY, CDR2 FYNNEI. CDR3 size: 15 residues. The CDR3 coding sequence is TGTGCCATCCGGGCGGGACAGGGGAACACCGGGGAGCTGTTTTTT. Translation gives CAIRAGQGNTGELFF.

The chain uses TRBV2 and TRBJ2-7, with 7 bases lining up with TRBD1. The CDR3 has 14 amino acids. Germline values: CDR1 SNHLY, CDR2 FYNNEI. V lost 6 bases and J lost 0; bases outside the gene matches: 5. The CDR3 loop is CASRATGSSYEQYF. CDR3 sequence (DNA): TGTGCCAGCAGAGCGACAGGGAGCTCCTACGAGCAGTACTTC. The whole variable domain, filled in from reference TRBV2 and TRBJ2-7, reads EPEVTQTPSHQVTQMGQEVILRCVPISNHLYFYWYRQILGQKVEFLVSFYNNEISEKSEIFDDQFSVERPDGSNFTLKIRSTKLEDSAMYFCASRATGSSYEQYFGPGTRLTVT.

The genes are TRBV7-2 and TRBJ2-2; the D is unclear. Germline V gene data show CDR1 as SGHTA and CDR2 as FQGNSA. Trimming shortened V by 3 bases and J by 1 base, and 6 bases separated the two germline ends. The CDR3 consists of 14 residues. This CDR3 is CASSFYKNTGELFF. The CDR3 nucleotides are TGTGCCAGCAGCTTTTATAAGAACACCGGGGAGCTGTTTTTT.

This clone has only a few counts. The chain joins TRBV6-1 to TRBJ1-1; a possible D gene is TRBD1 (5 bases). Germline lookup yields CDR1 MNHNS and CDR2 SASEGT. The V and J ends lost 0 bases and 4 bases respectively, with 6 bases between them. The CDR3 is 13 residues long. Here the CDR3 reads CASSEARATEAFF. CDR3 bases: TGTGCCAGCAGTGAAGCCAGGGCCACTGAAGCTTTCTTT.

The chain carries TRBV7-9 and TRBJ1-1; D is ambiguous. V dropped 2 bases and J dropped 8 bases, with 9 bases sitting between them. The germline CDR1 and CDR2 sequences are SEHNR and FQNEAQ (reference sequence). The CDR3 contains 12 residues. The CDR3 region is CASSLSGNEAFF. The CDR3 DNA reads TGTGCCAGCAGCTTATCGGGTAACGAAGCTTTCTTT.

This clone was seen many times. The chain employs TRBV5-6 and TRBJ2-3, with unresolved D. V lost 0 bases and J lost 13, with 9 bases in between. CDR1 and CDR2 from the germline V gene are SGHDT and YYEEEE. There are 11 residues in the CDR3. Written as DNA, the CDR3 is TGTGCCAGCAGCTTGGGGCCCTTCGAGTATTTT. It translates to CASSLGPFEYF.

The rearrangement links TRBV9 to TRBJ2-1; D possibly corresponds to TRBD2 (6 bases). Trimming stripped 0 bases from V and 5 bases from J, with 9 bases between. CDR3 length: 14 residues. The V gene's germline CDR1 is SGDLS and CDR2 YYNGEE. Written as DNA, the CDR3 is TGTGCCAGCAGCGTAGTAGGAGGGAACAATGAGCAGTTCTTC. It codes for CASSVVGGNNEQFF.

The chain has TRBV15 and TRBJ1-1; D is uncertain. V lost 0 bases, J lost 2 bases, and 7 bases lay in between. CDR3 length: 14 amino acids. CDR1 LNHNV and CDR2 YYDKDF come from the germline V gene (reference sequence). The chain's CDR3 is CATSRDFYNTEAFF. Here the CDR3 DNA reads TGTGCCACCAGCAGAGACTTCTACAACACTGAAGCTTTCTTT.

This chain links TRBV6-4 with TRBJ1-1; D possibly corresponds to TRBD1 (5 bases). Trimming took off 6 bases at V and 0 bases at J, with 11 bases between the two ends. This CDR3 is 14 amino acids long. CDR1 and CDR2 from the germline V gene are MRHNA and SNTAGT. The CDR3 DNA reads as TGTGCCAGCAGCTTAGGACATTTGAACACTGAAGCTTTCTTT. It codes for CASSLGHLNTEAFF.

The chain combines TRBV11-1 with TRBJ1-5; D might be TRBD1 (6 bases). Deletions cut 5 bases from V and 9 bases from J, with 14 bases between. The CDR3 length is 13 residues. Germline-derived CDR1 and CDR2 are SGHAT and FQDESV (reference sequence). This CDR3 reads CASSLGGGRPQHF. As DNA, the CDR3 is TGTGCCAGCAGCCTAGGGGGGGGCCGGCCCCAGCATTTT. Full variable domain (missing parts from reference TRBV11-1 and TRBJ1-5): EAEVAQSPRYKITEKSQAVAFWCDPISGHATLYWYRQILGQGPELLVQFQDESVVDDSQLPKDRFSAERLKGVDSTLKIQPAELGDSAMYLCASSLGGGRPQHFGDGTRLSIL.

J is TRBJ1-2 and V is TRBV27, with TRBD1 matching over 10 bases. The CDR3 contains 17 residues. V lost 6 bases and J lost 4; bases outside the gene matches: 14. CDR1 is MNHEY and CDR2 is SMNVEV in the germline V gene (reference sequence). The CDR3 sequence: CASSYGTGVEFGYGYTF. The CDR3 region has the DNA TGTGCCAGCAGCTATGGGACAGGGGTAGAGTTTGGCTATGGCTACACCTTC.

The chain uses TRBV2 and TRBJ2-3; 7 bases match TRBD1. Looked up from germline, CDR1 is SNHLY and CDR2 is FYNNEI. V lost 2 bases to trimming and J lost 2 bases; unmatched junction nucleotides: 13. This CDR3 has 18 amino acids. The CDR3 sequence: CASSELPKGTDFTDTQYF. The CDR3 DNA follows: TGTGCCAGCAGTGAACTCCCAAAAGGGACAGACTTCACAGATACGCAGTATTTT.

The genes are TRBV9 and TRBJ2-5; 9 positions match TRBD1. With V trimmed by 3 bases and J by 3 bases, 9 bases remained unmatched. The CDR3 is made up of 16 amino acids. CDR1 and CDR2 from the germline V gene are SGDLS and YYNGEE. The CDR3 spells CASSERIQGAKETQYF. In DNA, the CDR3 is TGTGCCAGCAGCGAGCGGATACAGGGGGCGAAAGAGACCCAGTACTTC.

V is TRBV18 and J is TRBJ1-6, with TRBD1 as a possible D gene (6 bases). The germline V and J ends were trimmed by 3 bases and 9 bases, with 12 bases remaining between them. Per the germline V gene, CDR1 is KGHSH and CDR2 is LQKENI. This CDR3 is built from 14 residues. The CDR3 coding sequence is TGTGCCAGCTCACCCGGGACCAGGGGTTCACCCCTCCACTTT. Its translation is CASSPGTRGSPLHF.

J is TRBJ1-1 and V is TRBV19; 8 bases fit TRBD1. The length of the CDR3 is 18 residues. Germline CDR1 reads LNHDA; CDR2 reads SQIVND (reference sequence). After removal of 5 bases from V and 3 bases from J, the junction contained 17 bases not matched to a gene. CDR3 protein: CASSFPRAGGVWDTEAFF. DNA of the CDR3: TGTGCCAGTAGTTTCCCCCGGGCAGGGGGCGTTTGGGACACTGAAGCTTTCTTT.

The V and J genes are TRBV5-1 and TRBJ2-7; 9 bases line up with TRBD1. Per germline, CDR1 SGHRS and CDR2 YFSETQ. Trimming removed 3 bases from V and 4 bases from J; junction bases left unmatched: 2. CDR3 size: 13 residues. CDR3 DNA: TGCGCCAGCAGCTCCGGGACAGGGTACGAGCAGTACGTC. Amino acid sequence: CASSSGTGYEQYV.

The chain employs TRBV27 and TRBJ2-3, with unresolved D. Germline-derived CDR1 and CDR2 are MNHEY and SMNVEV (reference sequence). The CDR3 is made up of 12 amino acids. Trimming removed 5 bases from V and 0 bases from J, with 3 bases in between. The CDR3 region has the DNA TGTGCCAGCAGTGGCAGCACAGATACGCAGTATTTT. It yields the protein CASSGSTDTQYF.